This is a list of T cell receptor beta chains from one sample in a study of cytomegalovirus exposure and HLA in healthy donors. The protocol was immunoSEQ multiplex PCR, while the TCRdb copy is restricted to in-frame clones and leaves out a portion. Seen here are fewer than 250,000 clones, approximately 88% observed once, and the top ten hold around 15%. The sequenced sample was PBMCs. The receptors come from a woman aged 25 to 39 in good health and CMV-seropositive. CDR3s include the opening cysteine and the closing phenylalanine or tryptophan. D genes are given only for firm matches. Size is omitted from some rows. Given values are once, few, many or a class for expanded clones.

j_gene | v_gene | abundance | d_gene | CDR3aa | CDR3nt
TRBJ2-1 | TRBV9 | - | - | CASSQGGTDEQFF | TGTGCCAGCAGTCAAGGGGGAACGGATGAGCAGTTCTTC
TRBJ2-5 | TRBV7-2 | many | - | CASSPGETQYF | TGTGCCAGCAGCCCGGGGGAGACCCAGTACTTC
TRBJ1-2 | TRBV19 | few | - | CASSNRVGYTF | TGTGCCAGTAGCAACAGGGTTGGCTACACCTTC
TRBJ2-3 | TRBV2 | - | TRBD2 | CASGLAGTTDTQYF | TGTGCCAGCGGACTAGCGGGCACCACAGATACGCAGTATTTT
TRBJ1-5 | TRBV5-1 | - | - | CASSLAGNQPQHF | TGCGCCAGCAGCTTGGCCGGAAATCAGCCCCAGCATTTT
TRBJ2-3 | TRBV27 | - | - | CASSLSIGGTQYF | TGTGCCAGCAGTTTATCGATAGGGGGTACGCAGTATTTT
TRBJ1-2 | TRBV2 | - | - | CASSEVATSMGGYTF | TGTGCCAGCAGTGAAGTAGCCACATCGATGGGAGGCTACACCTTC
TRBJ2-2 | TRBV29-1 | - | TRBD2 | CSVGGTSGNTGELFF | TGCAGCGTGGGGGGGACTAGCGGGAACACCGGGGAGCTGTTTTTT
TRBJ1-2 | TRBV30 | - | - | CASPGISYGYTF | TGTGCCTCCCCTGGGATTTCCTATGGCTACACCTTC
TRBJ1-2 | TRBV10-3 | few | - | CAISPSGGEHYGYTF | TGTGCCATCAGTCCCTCCGGAGGGGAGCACTATGGCTACACCTTC
TRBJ1-2 | TRBV5-1 | - | - | CASSLVARGVWYGYTF | TGCGCCAGCAGCTTGGTGGCCAGGGGCGTTTGGTATGGCTACACCTTC
TRBJ2-2 | TRBV11-2 | - | - | CASSLAPGSATGELFF | TGTGCCAGCAGCTTAGCCCCGGGTAGCGCGACCGGGGAGCTGTTTTTT
TRBJ2-7 | TRBV7-9 | - | - | CASSLGLEQYF | TGTGCCAGCAGCTTAGGTCTCGAGCAGTACTTC
TRBJ1-2 | TRBV27 | - | - | CASSAGGEGVRSGYTF | TGTGCCAGCAGTGCCGGAGGGGAGGGTGTAAGGAGTGGCTACACCTTC
TRBJ2-7 | TRBV27 | - | TRBD2 | CASSLGTSGNYEQYF | TGTGCCAGCAGTTTAGGGACTAGCGGAAACTACGAGCAGTACTTC
TRBJ1-1 | TRBV27 | - | - | CASSFWRERDPEAFF | TGTGCCAGCAGTTTTTGGCGGGAAAGGGACCCTGAAGCTTTCTTT
TRBJ2-5 | TRBV29-1 | - | - | CSVEDRGAAETQYF | TGCAGCGTTGAAGATCGGGGGGCGGCGGAGACCCAGTACTTC
TRBJ2-5 | TRBV9 | - | - | CASSKGQRPEVETQYF | TGTGCCAGCAGCAAAGGACAGCGCCCCGAGGTGGAGACCCAGTACTTC
TRBJ2-1 | TRBV6-5 | - | TRBD1 | CASLGQGVIEQFF | TGTGCCAGCCTCGGACAGGGTGTTATTGAGCAGTTCTTC
TRBJ1-4 | TRBV7-6 | once | TRBD1 | CASTLRDRSEKLFF | TGTGCCAGCACCCTCAGGGACAGAAGCGAAAAACTGTTTTTT
TRBJ2-7 | TRBV5-1 | once | - | CASSTGTSYEQYF | TGCGCCAGCAGCACAGGCACCTCCTACGAGCAGTACTTC
TRBJ1-1 | TRBV29-1 | - | - | CSVAHAEAFF | TGCAGCGTTGCTCACGCTGAAGCTTTCTTT
TRBJ1-5 | TRBV6-5 | - | - | CASSLEMGNQPQHF | TGTGCCAGCAGTTTGGAGATGGGCAATCAGCCCCAGCATTTT
TRBJ2-7 | TRBV10-3 | - | TRBD1 | CAISGDRGSEQYF | TGTGCCATCAGTGGGGACAGGGGGAGCGAGCAGTACTTC
TRBJ2-7 | TRBV4-2 | - | - | CASSQGAGTYEQYF | TGTGCCAGCAGCCAGGGGGCGGGAACTTACGAGCAGTACTTC
TRBJ2-1 | TRBV30 | - | TRBD2 | CAWSRTSGRPGNEQFF | TGTGCCTGGAGTCGGACTAGCGGGAGGCCGGGGAATGAGCAGTTCTTC
TRBJ1-1 | TRBV5-1 | - | TRBD1 | CASQGAVTEAFF | TGCGCCAGCCAGGGGGCAGTTACTGAAGCTTTCTTT
TRBJ1-2 | TRBV2 | - | - | CASSTRDINYGYTF | TGTGCCAGCAGTACCCGGGACATTAACTATGGCTACACCTTC
TRBJ2-1 | TRBV28 | - | - | CASSLMTESNEQFF | TGTGCCAGCAGTTTAATGACTGAGAGCAATGAGCAGTTCTTC
TRBJ2-1 | TRBV7-2 | - | TRBD1 | CASSLRDSYNEQFF | TGTGCCAGCAGCCTGAGGGACAGCTACAATGAGCAGTTCTTC
TRBJ2-2 | TRBV18 | - | - | CASSPRSPGGTGELFF | TGTGCCAGCTCACCACGTTCTCCAGGCGGAACCGGGGAGCTGTTTTTT
TRBJ2-7 | TRBV30 | - | TRBD2 | CAWATSGLTYEQYF | TGTGCCTGGGCTACTAGCGGGCTAACCTACGAGCAGTACTTC
TRBJ1-1 | TRBV2 | - | - | CASRAVGVGDTEAFF | TGTGCCAGTAGGGCGGTGGGGGTAGGAGATACTGAAGCTTTCTTT
TRBJ1-1 | TRBV19 | - | - | CASSQGEAFF | TGTGCCAGTAGCCAGGGTGAAGCTTTCTTT
TRBJ1-1 | TRBV5-1 | once | - | CASSSVGNTEAFF | TGCGCCAGCAGTTCGGTCGGGAACACTGAAGCTTTCTTT
TRBJ1-2 | TRBV7-9 | - | - | CASSLETGQYYGYTF | TGTGCCAGCAGCTTAGAGACAGGCCAGTACTATGGCTACACCTTC
TRBJ2-5 | TRBV5-1 | - | - | CASSLAAGYGGTQYF | TGCGCCAGCAGCTTGGCCGCAGGGTATGGTGGGACCCAGTACTTC
TRBJ2-1 | TRBV18 | - | - | CASSPNLAHYNEQFF | TGTGCCAGCTCACCCAATCTAGCGCACTACAATGAGCAGTTCTTC
TRBJ1-5 | TRBV27 | - | - | CASSLVFGQPQHF | TGTGCCAGCAGTTTAGTTTTTGGTCAGCCCCAGCATTTT
TRBJ1-3 | TRBV12-2 | once | - | CASRLAHRRFSGNTIYF | TGTGCAAGTCGCTTAGCGCACAGGCGATTCTCTGGAAACACCATATATTTT
TRBJ1-5 | TRBV27 | - | - | CASSLGGVGQPQHF | TGTGCCAGCAGTTTGGGGGGGGTCGGACAGCCCCAGCATTTT
TRBJ1-2 | TRBV5-1 | once | TRBD1 | CASSLVVTRQGPRGYTF | TGCGCCAGCAGCTTGGTGGTAACCAGACAGGGGCCGCGGGGCTACACCTTC
TRBJ2-3 | TRBV20-1 | - | - | CSARERDTQYF | TGCAGTGCTAGAGAGCGGGATACGCAGTATTTT
TRBJ1-1 | TRBV6-5 | - | - | CASSYSSRVGTEAFF | TGTGCCAGCAGTTACTCGAGCAGGGTGGGCACTGAAGCTTTCTTT
TRBJ2-3 | TRBV6-5 | - | - | CASSYWQGMSDTQYF | TGTGCCAGCAGTTACTGGCAGGGGATGTCAGATACGCAGTATTTT
TRBJ2-1 | TRBV6-1 | few | TRBD2 | CASSEVMSGSFNEQFF | TGTGCCAGCAGTGAAGTAATGAGCGGGAGTTTCAATGAGCAGTTCTTC
TRBJ1-2 | TRBV4-1 | - | TRBD1 | CASSQKPGTGSGYGYTF | TGCGCCAGCAGCCAAAAACCCGGGACAGGGTCAGGCTATGGCTACACCTTC
TRBJ1-1 | TRBV29-1 | - | - | CSVVEGQITEAFF | TGCAGCGTTGTGGAAGGACAAATCACTGAAGCTTTCTTT
TRBJ2-3 | TRBV7-3 | - | TRBD2 | CASSMGLAGRDTQYF | TGTGCCAGCAGCATGGGACTAGCGGGACGAGATACGCAGTATTTT
TRBJ2-6 | TRBV2 | - | - | CASSETRSGANVLTF | TGTGCCAGCAGTGAAACCCGCTCTGGGGCCAACGTCCTGACTTTC
TRBJ2-1 | TRBV2 | - | - | CASKSRADEQFF | TGTGCCAGCAAATCGCGGGCAGATGAGCAGTTCTTC
TRBJ2-5 | TRBV4-1 | once | TRBD2 | CASSHLTSGQETQYF | TGCGCCAGCAGCCACCTAACTAGCGGCCAAGAGACCCAGTACTTC
TRBJ2-1 | TRBV5-1 | - | - | CASSLDRAYNEQFF | TGCGCCAGCAGCTTGGATAGAGCCTACAATGAGCAGTTCTTC